A single TCR beta chain is shown here with its context. The clone's antigen remains unknown. The sample holds no much larger clone one base away, and base qualities are not on file. These data are taken from a study of chemoradiotherapy in HPV16-positive cancers (dated by TCRdb to the early 2020s). About the study as a whole: Candidate HPV-specific T-cell clones and common TCR motifs were defined by functional T-cell assays performed on cells from two HPV16-positive patients. Next, the candidate HPV-specific TCRs and motifs were followed in TCR repertoires from over 85 patients with HPV-related cancers. The study asked whether T-cell immunity to the HPV oncoproteins E6 and E7 changes during chemoradiotherapy and whether this immunity affects survival.

General study outcomes and caveats: Improved recurrence-free survival in HPV16-positive patients was associated with expansion of HPV-responsive T cells during chemoradiotherapy. Expansion of candidate HPV-specific clones and E7-related TCR motifs was observed in the tumor microenvironment during treatment, whereas no such expansion was observed for non-HPV-specific T cells. The functional definition of HPV-specific T cells came from only a couple of HPV16-positive patients, and the survival association was reported for HPV16-positive patients.

V is pared back by 6 bases and J by 4 bases, with 15 bases lying between the germline termini. CDR1 and CDR2 were assigned from the germline V gene (reference sequence) as MNHEY and SMNVEV. Counted from cysteine to phenylalanine, this CDR3 has 14 amino acids. Left in the record is the CDR3 DNA by itself, 42 bases read in frame from the first base. Library method: the immunoSEQ multiplex PCR assay. In its TCRdb copy, this immuneACCESS table keeps in-frame sequences only and misses some clones. Where compared with another copy, unresolved V genes explain less than half of these, and the others have no known cause. The sample data list about 13,000 clones, and approximately 86% of these were observed just once. The ten largest clones take up 5.5% to 7.5% of the sample. Repertoires were sampled repeatedly over the course of chemoradiotherapy so that clonal expansion in the tumor microenvironment could be followed.

This TCR was sampled from a human donor with HPV-associated anogenital cancer. Sequenced here: blood, sampled from a patient who underwent chemoradiotherapy. The chain was built from TRBV27 and TRBJ1-2; a tentative D match to TRBD1 spans 6 bases. The nucleotide sequence is TGTGCCAGCAGGAGTACAGGGCTTTCCTATGGCTACACCTTC. It specifies CASRSTGLSYGYTF.